This passage covers 9 T cell receptor beta chains from one sample sequenced in a study of blood T cell repertoires in COVID-19. Clones were sequenced by immunoSEQ multiplex PCR, and TCRdb holds only the in-frame ones, with some missing. The sample has more than 250,000 clones, 80% to 90% seen once; the top ten hold around 1.2%. Sequenced: peripheral blood. These receptors all come from a woman between 45 and 60 years old with acute or convalescent COVID-19.

V and J are TRBV5-1 and TRBJ1-4; 7 positions agree with TRBD1. CDR1 and CDR2 (germline): SGHRS, YFSETQ. The CDR3 is 14 amino acids. The V and J ends lost 4 bases and 8 bases, in that order; junction bases with no gene match: 8. CDR3 nucleotide sequence: TGCGCCAGCAGCCTCTTAGGGGGCGAGGAAAAACTGTTTTTT. This translates into CASSLLGGEEKLFF.

CDR3 in amino acids: CASGLSGGDYTF. In DNA, the CDR3 is TGTGCTAGTGGTTTGTCAGGCGGGGACTACACCTTC. This chain joins TRBV12-5 and TRBJ1-2; D gene uncertain. The CDR3 loop spans 12 amino acids. CDR1 is LGHNT and CDR2 is FRNRAP in the germline V gene. V was trimmed by 2 bases and J by 10 bases, leaving 11 bases between them.

The chain employs TRBV7-6 and TRBJ2-1; D may be TRBD2 (6 bases). This CDR3 is 15 amino acids long. CDR1 and CDR2 (germline): SGHVS, FNYEAQ. Trimming took 0 bases from V and 2 from J, leaving 8 bases between them. CDR3 amino acids: CASSLAGGAYNEQFF. The CDR3 DNA reads TGTGCCAGCAGCTTAGCGGGAGGAGCCTACAATGAGCAGTTCTTC.

This chain joins TRBV10-3 and TRBJ2-7; D might be TRBD1 (5 bases). Trimming removed 4 bases at V and 0 bases at J, with 7 bases between. CDR1 ENHRY and CDR2 SYGVKD come from the germline V gene. CDR3 length: 13 residues. Here the CDR3 reads CAISGQGSYEQYF. In DNA form, the CDR3 reads TGTGCCATCAGTGGGCAGGGCTCCTACGAGCAGTACTTC.

The genes are TRBV27 and TRBJ1-5; 9 nucleotides align to TRBD1. The V and J ends lost 3 bases and 6 bases, in that order; junction bases with no gene match: 3. Germline loops: CDR1 MNHEY, CDR2 SMNVEV (reference sequence). The CDR3 spans 14 residues. The CDR3 region is CASSFRDRVQPQHF. CDR3 nucleotide sequence: TGTGCCAGCAGTTTCCGGGACAGGGTTCAGCCCCAGCATTTT.

The V gene is TRBV29-1, the J gene TRBJ2-4, with D perhaps TRBD1 (7 bases). Germline V gene sequence: CDR1 SQVTM, CDR2 ANQGSEA. V was pared by 7 bases and J by 8 bases, with 18 bases between. CDR3 length: 13 residues. The CDR3 region has the DNA TGCAGCGCCGCTAGGGGCAGGGGGGACATTCAGTACTTC. The encoded protein is CSAARGRGDIQYF.

The chain recombines TRBV4-3 with TRBJ2-1; 12 bases fit TRBD2. V lost 1 base and J lost 4; bases outside the gene matches: 8. CDR3 length equals 18 residues. From germline, CDR1 is LGHNA and CDR2 YSLEER. The CDR3 protein is CASSQGLAGGGVYNEQFF. The CDR3 coding sequence is TGCGCCAGCAGCCAAGGTCTAGCGGGAGGGGGAGTGTACAATGAGCAGTTCTTC.

This chain links TRBV12-5 with TRBJ2-3; TRBD2 matches 9 bases. The CDR3 is 14 amino acids. Germline V gives CDR1 LGHNT, CDR2 FRNRAP. Unmatched junction bases numbered 7, after V lost 6 bases and J lost 6 bases. CDR3 loop: CASGDSGRGDTQYF. DNA of the CDR3: TGTGCTAGTGGCGATAGCGGGAGAGGGGATACGCAGTATTTT.

V gene TRBV7-2 combines with J gene TRBJ2-5, with 8 bases fitting TRBD2. The ends lost 5 bases at V and 3 bases at J; junction bases unmatched: 11. CDR3 length: 16 amino acids. CDR1 is SGHTA and CDR2 is FQGNSA in the germline V gene. The CDR3 region is CASSAPPGGSKETQYF. CDR3 DNA: TGTGCCAGCAGCGCCCCTCCGGGGGGGTCTAAAGAGACCCAGTACTTC.